One sample yielded the 19 T cell receptor beta chains listed below, sequenced in a study of blood T cell repertoires in COVID-19. Sequencing used immunoSEQ multiplex PCR; TCRdb keeps in-frame clones, though not all of them. The sample gives fewer than 130,000 clones, about 75% of which show up once; 16% is in the top ten. Source material: peripheral blood. The receptors here all came from an elderly woman with active or convalescent COVID-19.

The chain employs TRBV19 and TRBJ1-5, with D hard to call. Trimming removed 5 bases from V and 0 bases from J, with 8 bases in between. Germline loops: CDR1 LNHDA, CDR2 SQIVND (reference sequence). This CDR3 comprises 14 residues. This CDR3 is CASSPYYSNQPQHF. The CDR3, as DNA: TGTGCCAGTAGTCCGTATTATAGCAATCAGCCCCAGCATTTT.

The chain has TRBV7-9 and TRBJ1-5; 7 nucleotides match TRBD1. In germline, CDR1 is SEHNR, CDR2 FQNEAQ (reference sequence). The CDR3 length is 15 residues. V shed 5 bases, J shed 2 bases, and the junction held 6 bases outside the gene matches. The CDR3 bases are TGTGCCAGCAGCGCGGACAGGTCCGGCAATCAGCCCCAGCATTTT. It translates to CASSADRSGNQPQHF.

V usage is TRBV7-6 and J usage is TRBJ1-1; TRBD1 agrees at 8 bases. From germline, CDR1 is SGHVS and CDR2 FNYEAQ. This CDR3 spans 14 amino acids. The V segment lost 5 bases and the J segment 3 bases; nucleotides outside the gene matches: 5. The CDR3: CASSPGQGDTEAFF. The CDR3 DNA sequence: TGTGCCAGCAGCCCCGGACAGGGTGACACTGAAGCTTTCTTT.

This clone was recorded once. The chain employs TRBV6-2 or TRBV6-3 and TRBJ1-1; D is unresolved. The V end was cut by 7 bases, the J end by 1 base, with 16 bases between. The CDR3 totals 15 residues. Germline V gene data show CDR1 as MNHEY and CDR2 as SVGEGT. CDR3: CASTPMSASNTEAFF. In DNA, the CDR3 is TGTGCCAGCACCCCGATGAGTGCGTCGAACACTGAAGCTTTCTTT.

The chain couples TRBV27 to TRBJ2-7; TRBD2 agrees at 10 bases. The CDR3 has 14 amino acids. The germline V gene has CDR1 MNHEY and CDR2 SMNVEV (reference sequence). Germline trimming cut 2 bases from V and 7 bases from J; bases unmatched to any gene: 5. Here the CDR3 reads CASSLTGTSDEQYF. CDR3 DNA: TGTGCCAGCAGTTTAACCGGGACTAGCGATGAGCAGTACTTC.

The V gene is TRBV27, the J gene TRBJ2-3; 10 bases match TRBD2. The CDR3 contains 18 residues. V was clipped by 6 bases and J by 6 bases; unmatched bases: 18. Germline assignment: CDR1 MNHEY and CDR2 SMNVEV (reference sequence). The CDR3 sequence: CASSQTRLLAGVWDTQYF. The CDR3 DNA follows: TGTGCCAGCAGCCAGACGCGATTGCTAGCGGGAGTCTGGGATACGCAGTATTTT.

V usage is TRBV18 and J usage is TRBJ2-2; TRBD1 aligns across 9 bases. The CDR3 sequence is 15 residues long. With 0 bases clipped from V and 6 bases from J, the junction kept 2 bases outside the gene matches. In germline, CDR1 is KGHSH, CDR2 LQKENI. The CDR3 reads CASSPPYRGPGELFF. DNA of the CDR3: TGTGCCAGCTCACCACCGTACAGGGGGCCCGGGGAGCTGTTTTTT.

This clone was detected once. CDR3: CASSSGQGPRVGQYF. Written as DNA, the CDR3 is TGTGCCAGCTCATCCGGGCAGGGTCCCCGTGTGGGGCAGTACTTC. V is TRBV18 and J is TRBJ2-7; perhaps TRBD1 as D (5 bases). The length of the CDR3 is 15 residues. V was pared by 5 bases and J by 9 bases, with 23 bases between. Germline V gene sequence: CDR1 KGHSH, CDR2 LQKENI.

The chain couples TRBV11-3 to TRBJ2-3, with TRBD2 identical over 11 bases. The CDR3 extends over 16 amino acids. Germline V gene data show CDR1 as SGHNT and CDR2 as YENEEA. V was clipped by 0 bases and J by 1 base; unmatched bases: 0. The CDR3 coding sequence is TGTGCCAGCAGCTTAGATAGCGGGAGGGGCACAGATACGCAGTATTTT. Encoded protein: CASSLDSGRGTDTQYF. Full variable domain (rest looked up from reference TRBV11-3 and TRBJ2-3): EAGVVQSPRYKIIEKKQPVAFWCNPISGHNTLYWYLQNLGQGPELLIRYENEEAVDDSQLPKDRFSAERLKGVDSTLKIQPAELGDSAVYLCASSLDSGRGTDTQYFGPGTRLTVL.

In the case of this clone: Other DNA sequences from this sample encode an identical CDR3 as well. The gene calls are TRBV9 and TRBJ2-1; D might be TRBD2 (6 bases). Germline CDR1 reads SGDLS; CDR2 reads YYNGEE. This CDR3 region has 14 residues. Trimming left V 0 bases short and J 2 bases short, with 6 bases between. CDR3 sequence (DNA): TGTGCCAGCAGCGTAGGACTAGCCTACAATGAGCAGTTCTTC. Its protein is CASSVGLAYNEQFF.

The rearrangement joins TRBV7-7 to TRBJ2-1; possible D gene TRBD2, 6 bases. The CDR3 runs 15 residues. Germline V gene sequence: CDR1 SSHAT, CDR2 FNYEAQ (reference sequence). V was clipped by 5 bases and J by 7 bases, with 18 bases between them. For the CDR3, the DNA is TGTGCCAGCAGCCTCGGGACTCTCGGGGAGAATGAGCAGTTCTTC. This translates into CASSLGTLGENEQFF.

The chain has TRBV5-1 and TRBJ1-2, with TRBD1 matching over 11 bases. Germline-derived CDR1 and CDR2 are SGHRS and YFSETQ. J was trimmed by 13 bases and V by 4 bases; bases with no gene match: 15. The CDR3 loop spans 15 amino acids. CDR3 protein: CASSPTVPGQGVLTF. The CDR3 coding sequence is TGCGCCAGCAGCCCAACTGTCCCGGGACAGGGGGTTCTCACCTTC.

In its sample, this clone was seen a few times. The chain recombines TRBV4-2 with TRBJ2-7, with 8 bases matching TRBD2. Germline trimming cut 0 bases from V and 2 bases from J; bases unmatched to any gene: 3. The CDR3 is 15 amino acids. CDR1 is LGHNA and CDR2 is YNFKEQ in the germline V gene. In DNA, the CDR3 is TGTGCCAGCAGCCAAGACGCGGGAGGACCCTACGAGCAGTACTTC. Its protein is CASSQDAGGPYEQYF.

In regard to this clone: This sample includes further DNA sequences coding for the same CDR3. The chain has TRBV18 and TRBJ1-1; tentative D call: TRBD1 (5 bases). The CDR3 has 13 amino acids. The V gene's germline CDR1 is KGHSH and CDR2 LQKENI. With 5 bases removed from V and 1 base from J, the gap between germline ends came to 8 bases. The CDR3 spells CASSADRNTEAFF. The CDR3 DNA reads TGTGCCAGCTCAGCAGACAGGAACACTGAAGCTTTCTTT.

The V call is TRBV5-4, the J call TRBJ2-1; D remains unclear. Germline CDR1 is SGHNT and CDR2 is YYREEE (reference sequence). This CDR3 region has 12 residues. With 5 bases removed from V and 2 bases from J, the gap between germline ends came to 5 bases. The CDR3 spells CASSPTYNEQFF. CDR3 bases: TGTGCCAGCAGTCCCACCTACAATGAGCAGTTCTTC.

V is TRBV6-1 and J is TRBJ2-7; 12 bases line up with TRBD2. This CDR3 is built from 16 residues. V dropped 2 bases and J dropped 4; count of bases not matched to a gene: 6. Germline V gene data show CDR1 as MNHNS and CDR2 as SASEGT. The CDR3 region is CASSERLAGGRYEQYF. CDR3 DNA sequence: TGTGCCAGCAGTGAAAGGCTAGCGGGAGGGAGGTACGAGCAGTACTTC.

At least ten counts were recorded for this clone. The J gene is TRBJ2-1, the V gene TRBV28, with 8 nucleotides matching TRBD2. The CDR3 loop spans 16 amino acids. The germline V gene encodes CDR1 MDHEN and CDR2 SYDVKM. After removal of 5 bases from V and 4 bases from J, the junction contained 10 bases not matched to a gene. The CDR3 nucleotides read TGTGCCAGCAGTCCCCTACGGGGGGGCTGGTACAATGAGCAGTTCTTC. Translated: CASSPLRGGWYNEQFF. Looking up the rest from reference TRBV28 and TRBJ2-1 gives the full variable domain: DVKVTQSSRYLVKRTGEKVFLECVQDMDHENMFWYRQDPGLGLRLIYFSYDVKMKEKGDIPEGYSVSREKKERFSLILESASTNQTSMYLCASSPLRGGWYNEQFFGPGTRLTVL.

The genes are TRBV5-6 and TRBJ1-5; no definite D call. V gave up 0 bases and J gave up 6 bases, with 7 bases separating them. The CDR3 is 13 amino acids. Per the germline V gene, CDR1 is SGHDT and CDR2 is YYEEEE. CDR3 nucleotide sequence: TGTGCCAGCAGCTTGGAAGGGAGTCAGCCCCAGCATTTT. Translation: CASSLEGSQPQHF.

V is TRBV21-1 and J is TRBJ2-7; the D call TRBD2 from the table was never checked on the DNA. TRBV21-1 corresponds to a pseudogene. The CDR3 totals 14 residues. Here the CDR3 reads CASSYPGVGYEQYF. CDR3 coding DNA: TGTGCCAGCAGCTATCCGGGAGTGGGATACGAGCAGTACTTC.